This T cell receptor (beta chain) was captured by sequencing in a study of beta chain features in type 1 diabetes. Overall study findings and caveats: Significant though moderate, a shortening of TCRB CDR3s appeared in all four CD4+ subsets of Type 1 diabetes patients. Naive, central memory and regulatory TCRB repertoires appeared more similar among patients than healthy donors. VDJ junctions from patients with type 1 diabetes contained fewer insertions and more deletions.

Worth noting for this clone: Its antigen is still unknown.

The V and J ends lost 6 bases and 6 bases, in that order; junction bases with no gene match: 7. Germline assignment: CDR1 SGHTA and CDR2 FQGNSA. The CDR3 sequence is 14 residues long. Since all of the isolated RNA was reverse transcribed, expressed TCRB transcripts were what got sequenced. Libraries were prepared by immunoSEQ multiplex PCR; TCRdb keeps only in-frame clonotypes and omits some of them. The data contain under 200,000 clones, around 8.4% of them singletons. The authors sorted CD4+ naive, central memory, regulatory and stem cell-like memory cells via CD45RO/CCR7/CD25/CD127/CD95/CD27. Over 95% purity was reached by all sorted populations.

The sequenced material came from central memory CD4+ T cells from blood. V gene TRBV7-2 combines with J gene TRBJ2-7; TRBD2 aligns across 11 bases. The TCR comes from a woman younger than 30 with type 1 diabetes. The CDR3 sequence is CASRSTSGIAEQYF. CDR3 in DNA: TGTGCCAGCAGGTCGACTAGCGGGATCGCCGAGCAGTACTTC. The full variable domain, completed using reference TRBV7-2 and TRBJ2-7, is GAGVSQSPSNKVTEKGKDVELRCDPISGHTALYWYRQSLGQGLEFLIYFQGNSAPDKSGLPSDRFSAERTGGSVSTLTIQRTQQEDSAVYLCASRSTSGIAEQYFGPGTRLTVT.